A single T cell receptor beta chain is shown here with its context. How the authors handled the data: Quantification of nucleated cells was approximated via reference gene primer amplification. Using immunoSEQ multiplex PCR, the repertoire was profiled, and TCRdb retains in-frame clones only, with some absent. V and J calls and clone size are copied from that table; D and trimming were computed from the DNA. The data contain roughly 320,000 clones, about 87% of them singletons. This specimen comes from a study of blood T cell repertoires in COVID-19. Turning to the study itself: Sites in the United States, Italy and Spain provided acute and convalescent COVID-19 samples. Nucleic acid was either cDNA or gDNA, and it came from T cells, B-cell-depleted T cells, or PBMCs.

Germline V lookup: CDR1 LGHDT, CDR2 YNNKEL (reference sequence). V was shortened by 0 bases and J by 3 bases, with 6 bases between the two germline ends. The CDR3 runs to 15 residues. Sequencing used peripheral blood. This chain joins TRBV3-1 (or the pseudogene TRBV3-2) and TRBJ1-6; D might be TRBD1 (6 bases). The TCR originated in a man aged 70-80 years with acute or convalescent COVID-19. CDR3 protein: CASSQEGHYNSPLHF. The CDR3 DNA reads as TGTGCCAGCAGCCAAGAGGGACACTATAATTCACCCCTCCACTTT.